The T cell receptor beta chain under discussion was sequenced for a study of T cell responses to AZD1222 COVID-19 vaccine. Generated by immunoSEQ multiplex PCR, the TCRdb table keeps only in-frame clones and is missing some. The sample has fewer than 200,000 clones, around 88% seen once. From germline, CDR1 is ENHRY and CDR2 SYGVKD. V was clipped by 11 bases and J by 2 bases, with 25 bases between them. This CDR3 has 17 residues. Analysis merged second doses at about 4 or about 12 weeks. The material was peripheral blood, obtained 28 days after the second AZD1222 dose. The sequence derives from an adult who received the AZD1222 COVID-19 vaccine. V is TRBV10-3 and J is TRBJ1-3, with D possibly matching TRBD1 (5 bases). The chain's CDR3 is CAHRAGQSVIPGNTIYF. Here the CDR3 DNA reads TGTGCCCATCGAGCAGGGCAGAGTGTCATCCCTGGAAACACCATATATTTT.